One and the same sample provided the 25 T cell receptor beta chains below, sequenced in a study of T cells in tumors after PD-1 blockade. Assay used: immunoSEQ multiplex PCR; TCRdb lists only in-frame clones, some missing. Of more than 45,000 clones listed, roughly 80% were seen once; the top ten hold 8% to 10%. The sequences come from PBMCs, collected before anti-PD-1 therapy. The receptors shown here come from a human donor with advanced basal cell or squamous cell carcinoma (not recorded which).

V is TRBV28 and J is TRBJ1-2, with 12 nucleotides matching TRBD1. This CDR3 spans 15 amino acids. The germline V gene encodes CDR1 MDHEN and CDR2 SYDVKM. Unmatched junction bases numbered 8, after V lost 4 bases and J lost 8 bases. DNA of the CDR3: TGTGCCAGCAGTTCGGTGGGACAGGGGGCGGGGGGCTACACCTTC. Translating it yields CASSSVGQGAGGYTF.

In DNA, the CDR3 is TGTGCCAGCAGCCCAGGGTTCTACGAGCAGTACTTC. Translated: CASSPGFYEQYF. The chain links TRBV7-9 to TRBJ2-7; maybe TRBD1 (5 bases). Germline CDR1 and CDR2: SEHNR and FQNEAQ (reference sequence). Trimming stripped 5 bases from V and 3 bases from J, with 8 bases between. This CDR3 has 12 amino acids. The variable domain in full, completed from reference TRBV7-9 and TRBJ2-7, reads DTGVSQNPRHKITKRGQNVTFRCDPISEHNRLYWYRQTLGQGPEFLTYFQNEAQLEKSRLLSDRFSAERPKGSFSTLEIQRTEQGDSAMYLCASSPGFYEQYFGPGTRLTVT.

This clone turned up a few times. The chain joins TRBV5-5 to TRBJ1-5, with D maybe TRBD1 (5 bases). From germline, CDR1 is SGHKS and CDR2 YYEKEE (reference sequence). Trimming stripped 4 bases from V and 6 bases from J, with 11 bases between. The CDR3 has 13 amino acids. The CDR3 nucleotides are TGTGCCAGCAGCGGGGACTGGCTTCAGCCCCAGCATTTT. Translating gives CASSGDWLQPQHF.

There are a few counts of this clone. Here the CDR3 DNA reads TGTGCCAGCAGTAGGGAAACGAACACTGAAGCTTTCTTT. Translation gives CASSRETNTEAFF. This chain uses TRBV28 with TRBJ1-1; no definite D call. Trimming cost V 5 bases and J 1 base, with 8 bases left between them. Germline V lookup: CDR1 MDHEN, CDR2 SYDVKM. This CDR3 is 13 amino acids long.

The chain carries TRBV2 and TRBJ1-2, with no clear D. CDR1 SNHLY and CDR2 FYNNEI come from the germline V gene. V lost 4 bases, J lost 0 bases, and 6 bases lay in between. The CDR3 covers 13 residues. The CDR3 sequence is CASSVGTNYGYTF. The CDR3 nucleotides read TGTGCCAGCAGTGTCGGGACTAACTATGGCTACACCTTC. The whole variable domain, filled in from reference TRBV2 and TRBJ1-2, reads EPEVTQTPSHQVTQMGQEVILRCVPISNHLYFYWYRQILGQKVEFLVSFYNNEISEKSEIFDDQFSVERPDGSNFTLKIRSTKLEDSAMYFCASSVGTNYGYTFGSGTRLTVV.

Note on this clone: Other nucleotide sequences in the sample specify the same CDR3. This chain connects TRBV18 to TRBJ1-5, with unresolved D. This CDR3 has 15 residues. V lost 6 bases to trimming and J lost 2 bases, with 14 bases between them. The V gene's germline CDR1 is KGHSH and CDR2 LQKENI. CDR3 nucleotide sequence: TGTGCCAGCTCTCCGTCCGGGGATGGCAATCAGCCCCAGCATTTT. Its protein product is CASSPSGDGNQPQHF.

The CDR3 spells CATTPRLAGDSSSYNEQFF. The DNA of the CDR3 is TGTGCCACAACTCCAAGACTAGCGGGAGACTCGAGCTCCTACAATGAGCAGTTCTTC. The chain carries TRBV2 and TRBJ2-1; 12 bases line up with TRBD2. Germline V CDR1 and CDR2: SNHLY, FYNNEI. This CDR3 comprises 19 residues. Trimming at V came to 10 bases and at J to 0 bases, leaving 16 bases not matched to a gene. Full variable domain (missing parts from reference TRBV2 and TRBJ2-1): EPEVTQTPSHQVTQMGQEVILRCVPISNHLYFYWYRQILGQKVEFLVSFYNNEISEKSEIFDDQFSVERPDGSNFTLKIRSTKLEDSAMYFCATTPRLAGDSSSYNEQFFGPGTRLTVL.

CDR3 bases: TGTGCCAGCAGCCCACGTAACAGGGAAGAGACCCAGTACTTC. It translates to CASSPRNREETQYF. The chain couples TRBV7-9 to TRBJ2-5; possible D gene TRBD1, 6 bases. This CDR3 is built from 14 residues. V gave up 5 bases and J gave up 3 bases, with 13 bases separating them. Germline CDR1 SEHNR, CDR2 FQNEAQ (reference sequence).

This rearrangement joins TRBV10-3 to TRBJ2-5; no definite D call. Germline CDR1 reads ENHRY; CDR2 reads SYGVKD. The CDR3 is 13 amino acids. Trimming cost V 3 bases and J 2 bases, with 7 bases left between them. The CDR3 nucleotides are TGTGCCATCAGTGATAGGCAGCAAGAGACCCAGTACTTC. This gives the protein CAISDRQQETQYF.

V is TRBV3-1 (or the pseudogene TRBV3-2) and J is TRBJ1-1; TRBD1 is a possible D gene (6 bases). The V gene lost 5 bases and the J gene lost 3 bases, with 13 bases spanning the gap. The germline V gene has CDR1 LGHDT and CDR2 YNNKEL (reference sequence). The CDR3 sequence is 14 residues long. The CDR3 here is CASSRETGYTEAFF. CDR3 coding DNA: TGTGCCAGCAGCAGGGAGACAGGTTACACTGAAGCTTTCTTT.

The chain combines TRBV7-6 with TRBJ2-7, with 7 bases identical to TRBD1. Trimming removed 3 bases from V and 0 bases from J; junction bases left unmatched: 2. This CDR3 spans 14 amino acids. Germline CDR1 reads SGHVS; CDR2 reads FNYEAQ. The CDR3 loop reads CASSLGTASYEQYF. The CDR3 bases are TGTGCCAGCAGCTTGGGGACAGCCTCCTACGAGCAGTACTTC.

This clone appeared a single time. This chain joins TRBV19 and TRBJ2-1; 9 bases are a match to TRBD2. The junction had 13 bases not matched to a gene; V was cut back by 9 bases and J by 4 bases. Germline loops: CDR1 LNHDA, CDR2 SQIVND (reference sequence). The CDR3 extends over 16 amino acids. The DNA for the CDR3 is TGTGCCAGCCGAACCTTAGCGGGAGATCGTTACAATGAGCAGTTCTTC. Protein product: CASRTLAGDRYNEQFF.

The rearrangement links TRBV6-6 to TRBJ1-2, with D possibly matching TRBD1 (5 bases). CDR3 length equals 13 residues. CDR1 is MNHNY and CDR2 is SVGAGI in the germline V gene (reference sequence). Trimming removed 6 bases at V and 6 bases at J, with 14 bases between. CDR3 sequence: CASRIREEDGYTF. The DNA of the CDR3 is TGTGCCAGCAGGATCAGGGAAGAGGATGGCTACACCTTC.

The rearrangement uses TRBV20-1 and TRBJ2-7; the D is unclear. CDR1 is DFQATT and CDR2 is SNEGSKA in the germline V gene (reference sequence). The V and J ends lost 4 bases and 4 bases respectively, with 8 bases between them. The CDR3 loop spans 11 amino acids. CDR3 sequence (DNA): TGCAGTGCTAACAGTGGGTACGAGCAGTACTTC. It codes for CSANSGYEQYF.

The chain carries TRBV6-2 or TRBV6-3 and TRBJ2-7; the D gene could be TRBD1 or TRBD2 (5 bases each). Germline CDR1 MNHEY, CDR2 SVGEGT. This CDR3 is 15 amino acids long. Trimming shortened V by 3 bases and J by 6 bases, and 18 bases separated the two germline ends. The CDR3 region is CASSYPGQPPLEQYF. In nucleotides, the CDR3 is TGTGCCAGCAGTTATCCGGGGCAACCTCCGCTCGAGCAGTACTTC.

The V call is TRBV10-3, the J call TRBJ2-7; TRBD2 agrees at 7 bases. This CDR3 is built from 14 residues. Germline assignment: CDR1 ENHRY and CDR2 SYGVKD. J gave up 3 bases and V 3 bases, and 5 bases lay outside the gene matches. CDR3 residues: CAISESAGDYEQYF. The CDR3 region has the DNA TGTGCCATCAGTGAAAGTGCGGGGGACTACGAGCAGTACTTC.

V gene TRBV5-1 combines with J gene TRBJ1-1, with D possibly TRBD1 on 5 matching bases. CDR3 length: 15 amino acids. Germline V CDR1 and CDR2: SGHRS, YFSETQ. The V gene lost 0 bases and the J gene lost 1 base, with 10 bases spanning the gap. The chain's CDR3 is CASSLDQGGNTEAFF. CDR3 DNA: TGCGCCAGCAGCTTGGATCAGGGAGGGAACACTGAAGCTTTCTTT.

The rearrangement joins TRBV15 to TRBJ1-1; D gene uncertain. This CDR3 region has 16 residues. CDR1 LNHNV and CDR2 YYDKDF come from the germline V gene (reference sequence). The ends were cut back, 8 bases at V and 1 base at J, with 20 bases in the middle. The CDR3 loop reads CATHSVGGSGNTEAFF. The CDR3 DNA reads TGTGCCACCCACTCCGTTGGAGGGTCGGGGAACACTGAAGCTTTCTTT.

The chain uses TRBV19 and TRBJ2-5; a weak D match, TRBD1 (5 bases). From germline, CDR1 is LNHDA and CDR2 SQIVND (reference sequence). The germline V and J ends were trimmed by 7 bases and 4 bases, with 10 bases remaining between them. The length of the CDR3 is 12 residues. The CDR3 DNA sequence: TGTGCCAGTAAGGGGTTAGGAGAGACCCAGTACTTC. It translates to CASKGLGETQYF.

The gene calls are TRBV24-1 and TRBJ2-1, with 7 bases identical to TRBD1. The CDR3 sequence is 15 residues long. From germline, CDR1 is KGHDR and CDR2 SFDVKD. Trimming at V came to 5 bases and at J to 2 bases, leaving 5 bases not matched to a gene. The CDR3 DNA reads TGTGCCACCAGTGCAATAGGGGGCACCTACAATGAGCAGTTCTTC. The encoded protein is CATSAIGGTYNEQFF.

The chain couples TRBV28 to TRBJ2-1; D remains unclear. This CDR3 contains 16 residues. The germline V gene has CDR1 MDHEN and CDR2 SYDVKM. V lost 5 bases and J lost 4, with 18 bases in between. The CDR3 DNA follows: TGTGCCAGCAGTCCGCCACGCTCCGATTTATACAATGAGCAGTTCTTC. Amino acids: CASSPPRSDLYNEQFF.

This sequence joins TRBV11-3 and TRBJ1-1; tentative D call: TRBD1 (6 bases). The germline V gene encodes CDR1 SGHNT and CDR2 YENEEA. The CDR3 is made up of 15 amino acids. Trimming cost V 3 bases and J 2 bases, with 13 bases left between them. CDR3 amino acids: CASSFLAGANTEAFF. The DNA for the CDR3 is TGTGCCAGCAGCTTTCTCGCAGGGGCAAACACTGAAGCTTTCTTT.

This sequence joins TRBV7-9 and TRBJ2-1, with D hard to call. V lost 5 bases, J lost 6 bases, and 17 bases lay in between. The CDR3 spans 15 residues. Germline loops: CDR1 SEHNR, CDR2 FQNEAQ (reference sequence). CDR3 amino acids: CASSTPIIGLNEQFF. The CDR3 DNA is TGTGCCAGCAGCACACCCATTATAGGCCTCAATGAGCAGTTCTTC.

The V gene is TRBV24-1, the J gene TRBJ2-3; the D is unclear. Deletions cut 0 bases from V and 4 bases from J, with 13 bases between. This CDR3 comprises 16 residues. Germline V gene lookup returns CDR1 KGHDR and CDR2 SFDVKD. CDR3 in DNA: TGTGCCACCAGTGATTTGCAGACCCTTATCCCAGATACGCAGTATTTT. Protein: CATSDLQTLIPDTQYF.

The chain employs TRBV5-4 and TRBJ2-5, with 10 bases that match TRBD1. The CDR3 extends over 15 amino acids. V was clipped by 4 bases and J by 5 bases; unmatched bases: 8. From germline, CDR1 is SGHNT and CDR2 YYREEE (reference sequence). CDR3 sequence (DNA): TGTGCCAGCAGCCACCGGACAGGGGGTCGGGAGACCCAGTACTTC. The encoded protein is CASSHRTGGRETQYF. The variable domain in full, completed from reference TRBV5-4 and TRBJ2-5, reads ETGVTQSPTHLIKTRGQQVTLRCSSQSGHNTVSWYQQALGQGPQFIFQYYREEENGRGNFPPRFSGLQFPNYSSELNVNALELDDSALYLCASSHRTGGRETQYFGPGTRLLVL.